Here is one TCR beta chain with its context. This clonotype was seen many times. Its antigen target is currently unknown. Qualities for individual bases were not recorded, and no much larger clone is one base off. This sample is part of a study of molecular identifiers for immune sequencing clone quantification (dated by TCRdb to 2016 to 2019). About the full investigation: For a replicate experiment, RNA from roughly 18,000 or 92,000 naive CD8 T cells was divided into five aliquots, and four of the five aliquots were sequenced. This methods study used CD8 T cells to benchmark TCR RNA copy counting and molecular-identifier clustering-based TCR repertoire sequencing (MIDCIRS). What the study reported, not specific to this receptor: Clones above 20 RNA copies held over 97% of molecules in CMV-specific effector cells but under 1% in naive cells. Modeling estimated roughly 3.2 recovered TCR RNA copies per cell, compared with 8.5 to 10 by digital PCR, which implies about 30% capture efficiency. When barcode sub-clustering was left out, chimeric consensus sequences inflated TCR diversity, with chimeras reaching as high as 47%. Spiked-in Jurkat TCR RNA equal to a single cell's worth was reported to be detectable even within 1,200,000 naive CD8 T cells. The naive libraries included spiked-in Jurkat TCR RNA (around 9 copies' worth), and this RNA is not part of the donor repertoire. Identical TCR molecules sharing a barcode could cause highly expanded clone sizes to be underestimated.

Libraries of naive CD8 T cells were generated from around 20,000 to 990,000 sorted cells, with 10%, 30% or 50% of the purified RNA used. Naive CD8 T cells were FACS-sorted as CD8+CD4-CCR7+CD45RA+ on a BD FACSAria II into RLT Plus buffer. Approximately eleven TCR copies' worth of Jurkat RNA were spiked into about 20,000-1,000,000 naive CD8 T cell samples to test detection sensitivity. Enrichment of CD8 T cells was done with RosetteSep CD8+ T Cell Enrichment Cocktail plus Ficoll-Paque, and ACK red cell lysis came afterward. Library preparation used PCR. TCRdb lists the instrument as Illumina HiSeq 4000. Bulk TCR libraries were made following a previously described method, with the TCR primers given in Table S5. Total RNA was purified with the Qiagen AllPrep DNA/RNA kit. Reads from multiple sequencing runs of the same library were pooled before analysis. The original pipeline was this. Reads were retained only if an exact TCR constant sequence was present, and the retained reads were trimmed to 150 nt and grouped according to their 12-nt molecular barcodes. Reads in each barcode group were sub-clustered using a 15% Levenshtein threshold, and a quality-weighted consensus sequence was built for each RNA molecule. Non-functional sequences were filtered out, along with any lower-count sequence sitting one edit away from another sequence. Based on fitting two negative binomial distributions, any barcode sub-cluster with under 20% of the maximum read count was discarded. TCRdb reprocessing: public reads trimmed at Q25 with fastp, clones called with MiXCR, in-frame beta chains kept. Rows merge per CDR3 protein into single entries with the most common DNA and genes. V and J calls and clone size were set by TCRdb, not the authors. The sample table shows about 68,000 distinct CDR3 sequences, and around 18% are seen once. The ten most abundant clones make up nearly 1.5% of the sample.

Trimming removed 4 bases from V and 5 bases from J; the gene matches leave 6 bases unexplained. As encoded in the germline V gene (reference sequence), CDR1 is SEHNR while CDR2 is FQNEAQ. From the cysteine through the phenylalanine, the CDR3 covers 15 amino acids. Only CDR3 DNA remains: 45 bases, in frame from the first base. The sequenced sample consisted of naive CD8+ T cells from blood, with Jurkat cell RNA spiked in. The sample's cell subset or site label is to be understood as: FACS-sorted CD8+CD4-CCR7+CD45RA+ naive T cells. The receptor comes from a human donor in good health. Some libraries in this study had Jurkat cell RNA spiked in. The rearrangement combines TRBV7-9 with TRBJ2-2, with TRBD2 matching 8 junction bases. The CDR3 region reads CASSYIGGRTGELFF. The nucleotides are TGTGCCAGCAGCTATATCGGCGGGAGGACCGGGGAGCTGTTTTTT.